This T cell receptor beta chain originates from a study of technical replicates of blood from a few donors. CDR1 SGHTA and CDR2 FQGNSA come from the germline V gene. There are 17 residues in the CDR3. V shed 1 base and J shed 2 bases, with 12 bases lying between them. This table comes from immunoSEQ multiplex PCR, and its TCRdb copy is limited to in-frame clones, with some not included. The table lists 100,000 or so clones, 95% to 97% of them singletons. This chain links TRBV7-2 with TRBJ2-6; D may be TRBD1 (5 bases). The TCR was taken from a human donor in good health. Sequencing was done on a sample of T cells isolated from PBMCs. CDR3 in DNA: TGTGCCAGCAGCTTAGTACATCAGGGAACTGGGGCCAACGTCCTGACTTTC. This codes for CASSLVHQGTGANVLTF.